The next 5 T cell receptor beta chains were all read from a single sample in a study of blood T cell repertoires in COVID-19. Clones were read by immunoSEQ multiplex PCR, and TCRdb kept only the in-frame ones, dropping some. The sample records 130,000 to 150,000 clones, 87% being singletons. Material: peripheral blood. These receptors were collected from a woman aged 45-60 years with acute or convalescent COVID-19.

V gene TRBV10-2 combines with J gene TRBJ1-1; D is perhaps TRBD1 (5 bases). The CDR3 is 14 residues long. Per the germline V gene, CDR1 is WSHSY and CDR2 is SAAADI. Trimming took off 7 bases at V and 1 base at J, with 13 bases between the two ends. The CDR3 coding sequence is TGCGCCAGCAAGAATCGGGGGGGGAACACTGAAGCTTTCTTT. Translation gives CASKNRGGNTEAFF.

This CDR3 reads CAISGRAPSYEQYF. CDR3 coding DNA: TGTGCCATCAGTGGCAGGGCCCCCTCCTACGAGCAGTACTTC. V is TRBV10-3 and J is TRBJ2-7; TRBD1 might be the D (5 bases). The CDR3 consists of 14 residues. V shed 4 bases and J shed 0 bases, with 10 bases lying between them. Germline V gene lookup returns CDR1 ENHRY and CDR2 SYGVKD.

The V and J genes are TRBV6-6 and TRBJ2-1; D perhaps matches TRBD2 (5 bases). Germline V gene lookup returns CDR1 MNHNY and CDR2 SVGAGI (reference sequence). The germline V and J ends were trimmed by 2 bases and 12 bases, with 8 bases remaining between them. The CDR3 has 11 amino acids. The chain's CDR3 is CASSYGERQFF. Here the CDR3 DNA reads TGTGCCAGCAGTTACGGGGAGAGGCAGTTCTTC.

The gene calls are TRBV27 and TRBJ2-3, with 8 nucleotides matching TRBD1. Germline V gives CDR1 MNHEY, CDR2 SMNVEV (reference sequence). The junction had 16 bases not matched to a gene; V was cut back by 5 bases and J by 6 bases. CDR3 length equals 17 residues. CDR3: CASSRDSGGNSADTQYF. The CDR3 nucleotides are TGTGCCAGCAGTCGGGACTCAGGGGGCAACTCTGCCGATACGCAGTATTTT.

The gene calls are TRBV3-1 (or the pseudogene TRBV3-2) and TRBJ2-3, with D possibly matching TRBD2 (6 bases). CDR1 is LGHDT and CDR2 is YNNKEL in the germline V gene (reference sequence). The CDR3 extends over 17 amino acids. V was pared by 0 bases and J by 0 bases, with 13 bases between. In nucleotides, the CDR3 is TGTGCCAGCAGCCAAGATCTCGGAGGGGCTAGCACAGATACGCAGTATTTT. As protein: CASSQDLGGASTDTQYF.